This T cell receptor (beta chain) was identified in a study of blood T cell repertoires in COVID-19. Study as a whole: Sources were T cells, B-cell-depleted T cells, or PBMCs; the material itself was cDNA or gDNA.

The CDR3 contains 13 residues. Trimming pared 1 base from V and 10 bases from J, leaving 13 bases between. Germline CDR1 is MNHNS and CDR2 is SASEGT. In the source study's methods: Quantification of nucleated cells was approximated via reference gene primer amplification. TCRdb keeps only in-frame clones here, not all; method: immunoSEQ multiplex PCR. That table is the source of V, J and clone size, and D and trimming were worked out from the DNA. The table shows 150,000 to 160,000 clones, with 84% occurring only once. The origin of this receptor is a woman in her 50s with acute or convalescent COVID-19. The genes are TRBV6-1 and TRBJ1-1; D might be TRBD1 (6 bases). Sequencing was performed on peripheral blood. CDR3 nucleotides: TGTGCCAGCAGTGAAGGGGAGGGGGTGAGAGCTTTCTTT. Its translation: CASSEGEGVRAFF.